Shown below are 10 T cell receptor beta chains from a single sample sequenced in a study of early T cells in non-severe SARS-CoV-2 infection (dated by TCRdb to about 2021). Preparation of the library involved 5' RACE. The sequencer was a NextSeq 500. TCRdb passed the public sequencing reads through fastp at Q25 and MiXCR, retaining productive beta sequences. One record per CDR3 amino acid sequence lists the most common genes and DNA. The sample table shows about 34,000 distinct CDR3 sequences, and around 6% are seen once. The ten biggest clones cover approximately 7.5% of the sample. Sequenced input: whole blood. All receptors come from an adult who was a healthcare worker with PCR-confirmed SARS-CoV-2 infection or an uninfected control (not recorded which).

This clonotype came up many times. The rearrangement uses TRBV12-3 or TRBV12-4 and TRBJ2-1, with TRBD2 identical over 9 bases. The V gene end was trimmed by 6 bases and the J gene end by 2 bases; junction bases not matched to a gene: 5. The CDR3 consists of 15 residues. The CDR3 loop reads CASSPAGGAYNEQFF. The CDR3 DNA reads TGTGCCAGCAGCCCAGCGGGGGGAGCCTACAATGAGCAGTTCTTC.

In its sample, this clonotype was seen many times. This sequence joins TRBV7-9 and TRBJ2-6; D uncertain. V was shortened by 1 base and J by 0 bases, with 7 bases between the two germline ends. Per the germline V gene, CDR1 is SEHNR and CDR2 is FQNEAQ (reference sequence). The CDR3 has 16 residues. CDR3 sequence reads: CASSLVRGSGANVLTF. CDR3 nucleotides: TGTGCCAGCAGCTTAGTGCGCGGCTCTGGGGCCAACGTCCTGACTTTC. The full variable domain, in which reference TRBV7-9 and TRBJ2-6 provide the parts outside the CDR3, is DTGVSQNPRHKITKRGQNVTFRCDPISEHNRLYWYRQTLGQGPEFLTYFQNEAQLEKSRLLSDRFSAERPKGSFSTLEIQRTEQGDSAMYLCASSLVRGSGANVLTFGAGSRLTVL.

A note on this clonotype: Because the CDR3's place on the DNA is in doubt, the DNA is left out and the CDR3 is given as listed by TCRdb. The J gene is TRBJ2-4, the V gene TRBV9; no check of the table's D call, TRBD2, against the DNA was made. 16 amino acids form the CDR3, both terminal residues included. The V gene's germline CDR1 is SGDLS and CDR2 YYNGEE. The CDR3 sequence is CASSVVASGSKNIQYF.

The V and J genes are TRBV6-5 and TRBJ2-1, with a weak D call TRBD2 (5 bases). This CDR3 has 15 residues. Germline-derived CDR1 and CDR2 are MNHEY and SVGAGI. Trimming took 6 bases from V and 0 from J, leaving 12 bases between them. CDR3 residues: CASRTSGSSYNEQFF. The DNA of the CDR3 is TGTGCCAGCAGGACCAGCGGTAGCTCCTACAATGAGCAGTTCTTC.

Worth noting for this clonotype: At one end, the junction sequence differs from germline, possibly due to a read error. The chain couples TRBV5-6 to TRBJ2-7, with D perhaps given as TRBD1 or TRBD2 (5 bases each). CDR1 and CDR2 (germline): SGHDT, YYEEEE. The CDR3 has 14 amino acids. CDR3 nucleotides: TGTACCAGCAGCTTAGTGGGGGTCCCCTACGAGCAGTACTTC. Translation gives CTSSLVGVPYEQYF.

Ten or more counts support this clonotype. This rearrangement joins TRBV1 to TRBJ1-5; TRBD1, the table's D call, lacks a check against the DNA. TRBV1 is described as a pseudogene. This CDR3 comprises 16 residues. CDR3 DNA: TGCACCAGCAGCCAAGATATACAGGGAGACAATCAGCCCCAGCATTTT. Protein sequence: CTSSQDIQGDNQPQHF.

The table lists this clonotype with many counts. The rearrangement links TRBV29-1 to TRBJ2-1; 10 bases align to TRBD2. The CDR3 has 14 residues. Germline CDR1 and CDR2: SQVTM and ANQGSEA. Germline trimming cut 6 bases from V and 8 bases from J; bases unmatched to any gene: 10. In DNA, the CDR3 is TGCAGCGTGGAAAAGCGGGGGGGCCTCGATGAGCAGTTCTTC. Its protein is CSVEKRGGLDEQFF.

This clonotype was seen ten or more times. The chain carries TRBV28 and TRBJ1-5; weak D call: TRBD1 (6 bases). From germline, CDR1 is MDHEN and CDR2 SYDVKM. The CDR3 sequence is 16 residues long. V was clipped by 6 bases and J by 2 bases, with 17 bases between them. The CDR3 reads CASSTRTGMGNQPQHF. The CDR3, as DNA: TGTGCCAGCAGCACCAGAACAGGGATGGGCAATCAGCCCCAGCATTTT. Combining the CDR3 with reference TRBV28 and TRBJ1-5 gives the whole variable domain DVKVTQSSRYLVKRTGEKVFLECVQDMDHENMFWYRQDPGLGLRLIYFSYDVKMKEKGDIPEGYSVSREKKERFSLILESASTNQTSMYLCASSTRTGMGNQPQHFGDGTRLSIL.

CDR3 in DNA: TGTGCCAGCAGGGGGGACACCAGGACCGGTCAGGGTGAAGCTTTCTTT. Translating gives CASRGDTRTGQGEAFF. V and J are TRBV9 and TRBJ1-1; maybe TRBD1 (6 bases). V lost 5 bases, J lost 7 bases, and 24 bases lay in between. CDR1 and CDR2 from the germline V gene are SGDLS and YYNGEE. The CDR3 length is 16 residues.

This clonotype was counted a few times. V and J are TRBV30 and TRBJ2-7; D not certain. CDR1 GTSNPN and CDR2 SVGIG come from the germline V gene (reference sequence). This CDR3 spans 16 amino acids. Trimming stripped 1 base from V and 6 bases from J, with 22 bases between. DNA for the CDR3: TGTGCCTGGAGTGCCCCCGGTCGGATGGGCAAGACCGAGCAGTACTTC. Its protein is CAWSAPGRMGKTEQYF.